A single sample gave rise to the 6 T cell receptor beta chains below, sequenced in a study of molecular identifiers for immune sequencing clone quantification. MiXCR, run by TCRdb on the PCR reads, gives a single entry per CDR3 protein. The sample lists around 460,000 distinct CDR3 sequences, about 20% occurring once. Sequenced input: naive CD8+ T cells from blood, with Jurkat cell RNA spiked in. The subset denotes: FACS-sorted CD8+CD4-CCR7+CD45RA+ naive T cells. These receptors all stem from a human donor in good health. Some libraries in this study had Jurkat cell RNA spiked in.

This clonotype came up a few times. The chain is built from TRBV5-5 and TRBJ1-1; TRBD1 might be the D (6 bases). Looked up from germline, CDR1 is SGHKS and CDR2 is YYEKEE (reference sequence). This CDR3 is 14 amino acids long. V was trimmed by 4 bases and J by 0 bases, leaving 10 bases between them. The CDR3 nucleotides read TGTGCCAGCAGCCACAGGGACCTGAACACTGAAGCTTTCTTT. It codes for CASSHRDLNTEAFF.

This clonotype was counted ten times or more. The rearrangement links TRBV29-1 to TRBJ2-2, with D perhaps matching TRBD2 (6 bases). Trimming shortened V by 6 bases and J by 4 bases, and 12 bases separated the two germline ends. CDR3 length: 13 amino acids. In germline, CDR1 is SQVTM, CDR2 ANQGSEA. CDR3 protein: CSVIGGITGELFF. The CDR3 nucleotides read TGCAGCGTGATTGGGGGGATCACCGGGGAGCTGTTTTTT.

This clonotype has just a few counts. The chain joins TRBV27 to TRBJ2-7; D might be TRBD1 or TRBD2, each matching 6 bases. The CDR3 totals 15 residues. From germline, CDR1 is MNHEY and CDR2 SMNVEV (reference sequence). Trimming pared 3 bases from V and 1 base from J, leaving 13 bases between. The CDR3 protein is CASSFSQGGSYEQYF. The DNA of the CDR3 is TGTGCCAGCAGTTTTTCACAGGGAGGTTCCTACGAGCAGTACTTC.

The chain recombines TRBV6-6 with TRBJ1-1, with D uncertain. Germline-derived CDR1 and CDR2 are MNHNY and SVGAGI (reference sequence). The CDR3 extends over 15 amino acids. Trimming cost V 2 bases and J 1 base, with 11 bases left between them. Here the CDR3 DNA reads TGTGCCAGCAGTTACCACCCCCGGACGAACACTGAAGCTTTCTTT. This sequence encodes CASSYHPRTNTEAFF.

This clonotype came up a few times. The chain carries TRBV4-2 and TRBJ1-5; 7 nucleotides match TRBD1. Germline V gene lookup returns CDR1 LGHNA and CDR2 YNFKEQ. This CDR3 is 19 amino acids long. J gave up 3 bases and V 1 base, and 15 bases lay outside the gene matches. In nucleotides, the CDR3 is TGTGCCAGCAGCCAAGCCGTGGGGGGTAGGGGGCTAGACAATCAGCCCCAGCATTTT. Amino acids: CASSQAVGGRGLDNQPQHF.

In its sample, this clonotype was seen many times. The chain couples TRBV13 to TRBJ2-3, with a possible D match to TRBD1 (5 bases). V was trimmed by 2 bases and J by 2 bases, leaving 14 bases between them. CDR1 and CDR2 from the germline V gene are PRHDT and FYEKMQ (reference sequence). This CDR3 comprises 16 residues. The CDR3 region has the DNA TGTGCCAGCAGCTTAACAGGTACTGGCACCACAGATACGCAGTATTTT. Protein sequence: CASSLTGTGTTDTQYF. Drawing the rest from reference TRBV13 and TRBJ2-3, the complete variable domain is AAGVIQSPRHLIKEKRETATLKCYPIPRHDTVYWYQQGPGQDPQFLISFYEKMQSDKGSIPDRFSAQQFSDYHSELNMSSLELGDSALYFCASSLTGTGTTDTQYFGPGTRLTVL.